This TCR beta chain was sequenced for a study of human T cells and chemical hapten exposure. Background on the study: Per-sample TCR yield variability stemmed mainly from small pooled library volume differences.

This CDR3 has 13 residues. V was trimmed by 5 bases and J by 8 bases, leaving 13 bases between them. This clonotype was counted between two and nine times. Time point: healthy volunteer bleed at 2 weeks. Unfractionated whole blood yielded the extracted total RNA. The study used a library that attached unique molecular identifiers to individual cDNA molecules. A single record per CDR3 protein comes from TCRdb applying MiXCR to the RACE reads. The sample has 75,000 to 100,000 distinct CDR3 sequences; about 10% are singletons. V is TRBV12-3 or TRBV12-4 and J is TRBJ2-1; TRBD2 is a possible D gene (5 bases). This sequence was found in a female donor in good health. Some clones in this sample may be carry-over from other donors' samples. The material sequenced was whole blood. The CDR3 DNA reads TGTGCCAGCAGTAAGAGGGTTAATGATGAGCAGTTCTTC. This encodes CASSKRVNDEQFF.